The clone carrying this T cell receptor (beta chain) has just a few counts. Antigen specificity is unknown. The germline V gene encodes CDR1 MNHEY and CDR2 SMNVEV (reference sequence). The V segment lost 6 bases and the J segment 4 bases; nucleotides outside the gene matches: 17. The CDR3 consists of 17 residues. This entry belongs to a study of OX40 agonist ivuxolimab in advanced cancers. On the study more broadly: Every 2 weeks, patients got intravenous ivuxolimab at one of six dose levels (0.01-10 mg/kg). Earlier treatment with anti-PD-1, anti-PD-L1 or anti-CTLA-4 was permitted, and 35% to 45% had received some.

Data came from immunoSEQ multiplex PCR; TCRdb stores just in-frame clones and leaves some out. Seen here are more than 70,000 clones, roughly 80% observed once, and the top ten hold 5%. General study results and limits: Expanded peripheral T-cell antigen specificity went undetermined.

It was autoimmune disease history or systemic immunosuppression that excluded patients. The sequence derives from an adult with an advanced solid tumor such as melanoma, head and neck, liver or kidney cancer. The rearrangement links TRBV27 to TRBJ1-2, with 7 bases fitting TRBD1. The material sequenced was CD4+ or CD8+ T cells sorted from blood, taken in a trial of the OX40 agonist ivuxolimab. This CDR3 reads CASSPINPDRRPYGYTF. The CDR3 DNA follows: TGTGCCAGCAGCCCTATTAACCCGGACAGGAGACCCTATGGCTACACCTTC.